This is a list of T cell receptor beta chains from one sample in a study of blood T cell repertoires in COVID-19. Assay: immunoSEQ multiplex PCR; the TCRdb copy retains only in-frame clones and omits some. The sample holds about 110,000 clones; about 80% are singletons and the top ten take about 4.3%. Sequenced input: peripheral blood. The receptors shown here come from a man aged 65-85 years with acute or convalescent COVID-19. The CDR3 runs from the conserved cysteine through the conserved F or W. D genes are given only for firm matches. A clone size is listed for some rows: how often the clone was seen (once, few, many), or a class if it is expanded.

V	J	D	size	DNA	CDR3
TRBV7-2	TRBJ2-7	-	-	TGTGCCAGCAGCTTCACGACAGGTAACCCCTACGAGCAGTACTTC	CASSFTTGNPYEQYF
TRBV5-1	TRBJ1-6	-	few	TGCGCCAGCACCCGGGACACAGATAATTCACCCCTCCACTTT	CASTRDTDNSPLHF
TRBV7-9	TRBJ2-7	TRBD2	-	TGTGCCAGCAGCCCCACGGGACTAGCGGTCTCCTACGAGCAGTACTTC	CASSPTGLAVSYEQYF
TRBV19	TRBJ1-5	-	-	TGTGCCAGTAGTATTCGGGGAGGGTTTATGAGGAATCAGCCCCAGCATTTT	CASSIRGGFMRNQPQHF
TRBV12-3/TRBV12-4	TRBJ1-1	-	-	TGTGCCAGCCAAAGACAGGACCAACCAACGGCTTTCTTT	CASQRQDQPTAFF
TRBV7-9	TRBJ1-2	TRBD1	few	TGTGCCAGCAGCCGGGGCACAGGGGCCGGGTATGGCTACACCTTC	CASSRGTGAGYGYTF
TRBV5-1	TRBJ2-1	TRBD1	-	TGCGCCAGCAGCGACACCGGGACAGGGAAGCCCCATGAGCAGTTCTTC	CASSDTGTGKPHEQFF
TRBV6-6	TRBJ2-7	TRBD1	-	TGTGCCAGCAGGACAGGGTTGTACGAGCAGTACTTC	CASRTGLYEQYF
TRBV10-3	TRBJ1-2	-	-	TGTGCCATCAGCCCAACAGGGTACGGGTATGGCTACACCTTC	CAISPTGYGYGYTF
TRBV7-8	TRBJ2-2	TRBD1	-	TGTGCCAGCCGACCGGGACAGGGTCTAACCGGGGAGCTGTTTTTT	CASRPGQGLTGELFF
TRBV27	TRBJ1-5	TRBD1	-	TGTGCCAGCAGCCCGGGACAGGGCCTAACTTATCAGCCCCAGCATTTT	CASSPGQGLTYQPQHF
TRBV12-3/TRBV12-4	TRBJ2-3	-	-	TGTGCCAGCAGTCCAGCTAGTACGCAGTATTTT	CASSPASTQYF
TRBV16	TRBJ1-5	-	-	TGTGCCAGCAGCCGCCAGGGGTCTGGCAATCAGCCCCAGCATTTT	CASSRQGSGNQPQHF
TRBV7-3	TRBJ1-1	-	-	TGTGCCAGCAGCCGGGGGGGACCAAACACTGAAGCTTTCTTT	CASSRGGPNTEAFF
TRBV7-3	TRBJ2-7	TRBD1	-	TGTGCCAGCAGCTTAGAGGGACAGGGTTGGGGCGAGCAGTACTTC	CASSLEGQGWGEQYF
TRBV24-1	TRBJ1-5	TRBD1	-	TGTGCCACCAGTGAGGGGACAGGGGTCGGTCAGCCCCAGCATTTT	CATSEGTGVGQPQHF
TRBV12-3/TRBV12-4	TRBJ2-3	TRBD2	-	TGTGCCAGCAGCCAACGGGGGGGAGATACGCAGTATTTT	CASSQRGGDTQYF
TRBV6-1	TRBJ1-3	-	once	TGTGCCAGCAGTGAGATTTTGGACAGTAGAAACACCATATATTTT	CASSEILDSRNTIYF
TRBV2	TRBJ2-2	TRBD2	-	TGTGCCAGCAGTGTGACTAGCGGGGGGAACACCGGGGAGCTGTTTTTT	CASSVTSGGNTGELFF
TRBV5-4	TRBJ2-7	-	few	TGTGCCAGCAGCTCGGGGGCCGGACTAGAGGCCTACGAGCAGTACTTC	CASSSGAGLEAYEQYF
TRBV5-6	TRBJ2-7	TRBD1	-	TGTGCCAGCGGGAACACAGGGGGCAGGTACGAGCAGTACTTC	CASGNTGGRYEQYF
TRBV24-1	TRBJ2-1	-	-	TGTGCCACCAGTGATTTCGGGACAGAGCAGTTCTTC	CATSDFGTEQFF
TRBV29-1	TRBJ2-7	-	once	TGCAGCGCTCAGACAGACTCCTACGAGCAGTACTTC	CSAQTDSYEQYF
TRBV2	TRBJ2-3	-	-	TGTGCCAGCAGTGACGAATCGGCTAGCGTGAGCACAGATACGCAGTATTTT	CASSDESASVSTDTQYF
TRBV7-8	TRBJ2-1	-	-	TGTGCCAGCACCATCACGGGGAGCTCCTACAATGAGCAGTTCTTC	CASTITGSSYNEQFF
TRBV5-6	TRBJ1-2	-	-	TGTGCCAGCAGCCATACCGTACAGTGGAACTATGGCTACACCTTC	CASSHTVQWNYGYTF
TRBV18	TRBJ1-4	TRBD1	-	TGTGCCAGCTCACCAGGGGCAGGGGGTGAAAAACTGTTTTTT	CASSPGAGGEKLFF
TRBV19	TRBJ1-5	TRBD1	few	TGTGCCAGTACAGGGGGGCGGATAAGTCAGCCCCAGCATTTT	CASTGGRISQPQHF
TRBV28	TRBJ2-2	TRBD2	-	TGTGCCAGCAGTGGACTAGCGGGGTCGGTCACCGGGGAGCTGTTTTTT	CASSGLAGSVTGELFF
TRBV2	TRBJ1-1	-	-	TGTGCCAGCAGTGGGGGGCAGGGGTTTGGGGCTTTCTTT	CASSGGQGFGAFF
TRBV3-1/TRBV3-2	TRBJ1-4	-	-	TGTGCCAGCAGCCCGGAGAGCGGAACTAATGAAAAACTGTTTTTT	CASSPESGTNEKLFF
TRBV20-1	TRBJ1-5	-	-	TGCAGTGCTGGTGAGGCGGATCAGCCCCAGCATTTT	CSAGEADQPQHF
TRBV18	TRBJ1-2	-	-	TGTGCCAGCTCACCCCAGAGCGAGGTTGGCTACACCTTC	CASSPQSEVGYTF
TRBV7-9	TRBJ2-1	TRBD2	once	TGTGCCAGCAGCTTCCCCGGGACTAGCGGGTACAATGAGCAGTTCTTC	CASSFPGTSGYNEQFF
TRBV6-5	TRBJ2-1	-	-	TGTGCCAGCAGTTTTAGCGATTCCTACAATGAGCAGTTCTTC	CASSFSDSYNEQFF
TRBV6-1	TRBJ1-2	-	-	TGTGCCAGCAGTGAAACGCCAGGCGCTAACTATGGCTACACCTTC	CASSETPGANYGYTF
TRBV7-3	TRBJ2-2	-	-	TGTGCCAGCAGGTTAGTAGTATACAACACCGGGGAGCTGTTTTTT	CASRLVVYNTGELFF
TRBV29-1	TRBJ2-3	TRBD2	-	TGCAGCGTGGTCCGCGGGGGGGGAACAGATACGCAGTATTTT	CSVVRGGGTDTQYF
TRBV14	TRBJ2-3	TRBD1	-	TGTGCCAGCAGCCGGGACAGGGTGGCGCAGTATTTT	CASSRDRVAQYF
TRBV7-3	TRBJ2-1	-	-	TGTGCCAGCAGCTTAACCGTCGCGGGGGAGCAGTTCTTC	CASSLTVAGEQFF
TRBV10-3	TRBJ1-1	-	-	TGTGCCATCAGTGAGGGGGGGTTGAAGGACACTGAAGCTTTCTTT	CAISEGGLKDTEAFF
TRBV12-3/TRBV12-4	TRBJ1-2	-	-	TGTGCCAGCAGTCCACCGACAGATGGCTACACCTTC	CASSPPTDGYTF
TRBV10-3	TRBJ1-5	-	once	TGTGCCATCAGCCAGGTCAATCAGCCCCAGCATTTT	CAISQVNQPQHF
TRBV19	TRBJ2-7	TRBD1	many	TGTGCCAGTAGTATAAGTGCGCAGGGGGCAGAGGAGCAGTACTTC	CASSISAQGAEEQYF
TRBV5-1	TRBJ1-1	TRBD1	-	TGCGCCAGCAGCTTGGAAGGACAGGGGAACACTGAAGCTTTCTTT	CASSLEGQGNTEAFF
TRBV3-1/TRBV3-2	TRBJ2-1	-	-	TGTGCCAGCAGCCAAGGTCAGGAGGGTGAGCAGTTCTTC	CASSQGQEGEQFF
TRBV19	TRBJ2-3	TRBD2	-	TGTGCCAGTAGTCCCCGGACTAGCAAAGGGACAGATACGCAGTATTTT	CASSPRTSKGTDTQYF
TRBV5-1	TRBJ1-1	-	-	TGCGCCAGCAGCTCGGCCCTAAGACAGTCTGGGAACACTGAAGCTTTCTTT	CASSSALRQSGNTEAFF
TRBV7-2	TRBJ2-6	-	-	TGTGCCAGCAGCTTAAGCGCTTCCGGGGCCAACGTCCTGACTTTC	CASSLSASGANVLTF
TRBV18	TRBJ1-1	TRBD1	-	TGTGCCAGCTCACCGGGACAGGGGGCGCAAACTGAAGCTTTCTTT	CASSPGQGAQTEAFF